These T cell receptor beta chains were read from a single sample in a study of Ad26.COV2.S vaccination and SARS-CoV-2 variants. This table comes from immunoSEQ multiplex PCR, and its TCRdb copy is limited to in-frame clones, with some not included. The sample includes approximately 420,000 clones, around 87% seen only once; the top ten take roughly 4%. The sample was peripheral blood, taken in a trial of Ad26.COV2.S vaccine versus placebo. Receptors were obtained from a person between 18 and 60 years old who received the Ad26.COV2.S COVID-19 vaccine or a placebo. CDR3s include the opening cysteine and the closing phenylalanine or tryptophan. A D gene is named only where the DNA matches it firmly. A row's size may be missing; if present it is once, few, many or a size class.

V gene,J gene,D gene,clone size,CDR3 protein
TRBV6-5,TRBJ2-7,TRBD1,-,CASSTTTGHEQYF
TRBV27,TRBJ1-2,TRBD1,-,CASNFAGQGNYGYTF
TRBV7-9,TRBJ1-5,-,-,CASSLDGGLYSNQPQHF
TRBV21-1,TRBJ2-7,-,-,CASSIKGGPIIYEQYF
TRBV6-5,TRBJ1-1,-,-,CARLQALNTEAFF
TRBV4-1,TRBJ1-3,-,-,CASGGNTIYF
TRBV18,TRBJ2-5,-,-,CASSPGLNQETQYF
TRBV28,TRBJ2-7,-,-,CATSDSVSYEQYF
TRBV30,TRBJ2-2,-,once,CAEIRGAIDTGELFF
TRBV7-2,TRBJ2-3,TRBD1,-,CASSPRITGGDTQYF
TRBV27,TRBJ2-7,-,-,CASSSTGSPSYEQYF
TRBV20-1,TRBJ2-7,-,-,CSAPRGYEQYF
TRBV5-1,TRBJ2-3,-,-,CASSFGQLTDTQYF
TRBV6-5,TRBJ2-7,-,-,CASSLPRGYEQYF
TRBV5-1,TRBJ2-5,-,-,CASRPPGGRGETQYF
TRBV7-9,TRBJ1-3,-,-,CASSPITGSNSGNTIYF
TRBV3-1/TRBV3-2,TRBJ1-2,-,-,CASSTSGTSNYGYTF
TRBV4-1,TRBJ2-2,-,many,CASSRLLTGELFF
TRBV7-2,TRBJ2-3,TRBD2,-,CASGIRGESTDTQYF
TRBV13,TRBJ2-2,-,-,CASSSSTGYGGAATGELFF
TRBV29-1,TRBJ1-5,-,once,CSVAQGKDQPQHF
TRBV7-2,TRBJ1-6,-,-,CASSSPPLSGSRAPLHF
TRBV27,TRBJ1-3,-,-,CASSLTGDSGNTIYF
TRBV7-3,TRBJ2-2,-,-,CASSLSLKVNTGELFF
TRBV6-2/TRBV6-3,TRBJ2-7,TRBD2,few,CASSYRMGGTSYEQYF
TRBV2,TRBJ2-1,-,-,CASSGRYNEQFF
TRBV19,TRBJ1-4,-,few,CASESLGGPNEKLFF
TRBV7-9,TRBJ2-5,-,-,CASSLREETQYF
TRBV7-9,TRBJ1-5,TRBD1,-,CASSPTGGNQPQHF
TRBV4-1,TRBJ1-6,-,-,CASGGVAPLHF
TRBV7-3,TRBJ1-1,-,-,CASSRDPNTEAFF
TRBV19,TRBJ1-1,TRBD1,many,CASSIDRGHTEAFF
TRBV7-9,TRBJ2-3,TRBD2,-,CASSLRGLACHF
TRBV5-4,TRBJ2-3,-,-,CASRVAGDTQYF
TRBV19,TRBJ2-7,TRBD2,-,CASSDQRGKSYEQYF
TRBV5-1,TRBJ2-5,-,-,CASSLARANQETQYF
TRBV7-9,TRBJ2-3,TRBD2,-,CASSLWGLAGPDTQYF
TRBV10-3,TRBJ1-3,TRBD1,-,CAISESGTGVNKNTIYF